This TCR beta chain is from a study of cytomegalovirus exposure and HLA in healthy donors. Only in-frame clones appear in the TCRdb table, and some are missing; sequencing was by immunoSEQ multiplex PCR. The sample records about 280,000 clones, approximately 88% being singletons. To note about this clone: Its cognate antigen is unknown.

V lost 2 bases and J lost 4, with 8 bases in between. This CDR3 is 13 amino acids long. CDR1 ENHRY and CDR2 SYGVKD come from the germline V gene. While the first cohort had fewer than 850 subjects, the donors belonged to the separate validation cohort of about 130 subjects. Whole-study results and caveats: The dataset shows that most TCR sequences were rare, while some public TCRs occurred in many donors. Fewer than 200 TCR beta chains were listed as cytomegalovirus-associated. Published work reported that the classifier diagnosed cytomegalovirus status with high specificity and sensitivity.

This receptor was identified in a young woman in good health and CMV-seronegative. The sequencing sample was made of PBMCs. The J gene is TRBJ1-2, the V gene TRBV10-3, with a possible D match to TRBD1 (6 bases). The CDR3 sequence: CAISEGQTYGYTF. The CDR3 coding sequence is TGTGCCATCAGTGAGGGACAGACCTATGGCTACACCTTC.